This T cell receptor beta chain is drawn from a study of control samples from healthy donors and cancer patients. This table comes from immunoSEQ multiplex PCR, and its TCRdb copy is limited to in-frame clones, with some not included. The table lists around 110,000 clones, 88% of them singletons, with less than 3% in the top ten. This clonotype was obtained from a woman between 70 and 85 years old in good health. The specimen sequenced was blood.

The CDR3 sequence is CASSGNGNTIYF. CDR3 nucleotide sequence: TGTGCCAGCAGCGGGAATGGAAACACCATATATTTT. The rearrangement links TRBV6-5 to TRBJ1-3; D unresolved. Germline V gene lookup returns CDR1 MNHEY and CDR2 SVGAGI. This CDR3 region has 12 residues. V shed 6 bases and J shed 3 bases, with 6 bases lying between them.